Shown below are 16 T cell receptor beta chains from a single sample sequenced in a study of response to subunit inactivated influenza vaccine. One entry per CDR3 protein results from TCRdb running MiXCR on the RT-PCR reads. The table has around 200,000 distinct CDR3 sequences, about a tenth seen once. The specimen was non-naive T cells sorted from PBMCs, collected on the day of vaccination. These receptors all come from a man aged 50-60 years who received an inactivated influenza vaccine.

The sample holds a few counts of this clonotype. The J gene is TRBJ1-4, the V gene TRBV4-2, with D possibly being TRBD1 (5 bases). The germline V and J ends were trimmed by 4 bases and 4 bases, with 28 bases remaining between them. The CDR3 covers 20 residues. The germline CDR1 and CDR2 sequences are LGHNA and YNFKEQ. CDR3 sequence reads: CASSPRMSREHRNINEKLFF. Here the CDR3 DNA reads TGTGCCAGCAGCCCAAGGATGAGCAGGGAGCATCGGAATATTAATGAAAAACTGTTTTTT.

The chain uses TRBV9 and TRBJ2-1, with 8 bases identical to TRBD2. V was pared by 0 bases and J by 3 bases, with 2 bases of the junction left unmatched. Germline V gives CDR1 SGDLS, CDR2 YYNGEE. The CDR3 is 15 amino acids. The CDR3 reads CASSVELADYNEQFF. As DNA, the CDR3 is TGTGCCAGCAGCGTAGAACTAGCGGACTACAATGAGCAGTTCTTC. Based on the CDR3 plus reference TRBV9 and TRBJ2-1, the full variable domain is DSGVTQTPKHLITATGQRVTLRCSPRSGDLSVYWYQQSLDQGLQFLIQYYNGEERAKGNILERFSAQQFPDLHSELNLSSLELGDSALYFCASSVELADYNEQFFGPGTRLTVL.

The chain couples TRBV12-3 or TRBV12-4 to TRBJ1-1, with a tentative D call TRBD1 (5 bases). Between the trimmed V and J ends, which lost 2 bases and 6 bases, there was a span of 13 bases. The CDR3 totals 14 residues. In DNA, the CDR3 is TGTGCCAGCAGTTTACGGGCGGGGGAGTCTGAAGCTTTCTTT. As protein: CASSLRAGESEAFF.

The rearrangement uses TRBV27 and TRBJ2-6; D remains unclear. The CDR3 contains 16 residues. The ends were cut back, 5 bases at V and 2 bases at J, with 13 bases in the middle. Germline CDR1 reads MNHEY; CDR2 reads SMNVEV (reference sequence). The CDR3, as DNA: TGTGCCAGCAGTACCCTCGGAGCGACTGGGGCCAACGTCCTGACTTTC. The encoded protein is CASSTLGATGANVLTF.

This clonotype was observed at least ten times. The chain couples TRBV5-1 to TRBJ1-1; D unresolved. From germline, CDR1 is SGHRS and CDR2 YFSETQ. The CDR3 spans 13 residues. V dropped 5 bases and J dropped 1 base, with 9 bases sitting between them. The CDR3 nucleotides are TGCGCCAGCAGTCCCTCAGGGAACACTGAAGCTTTCTTT. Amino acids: CASSPSGNTEAFF.

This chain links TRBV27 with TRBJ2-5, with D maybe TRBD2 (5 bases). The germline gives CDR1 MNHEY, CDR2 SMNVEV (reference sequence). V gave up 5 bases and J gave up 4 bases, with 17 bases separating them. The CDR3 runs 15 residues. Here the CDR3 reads CASSRASYNPETQYF. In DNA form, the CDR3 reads TGTGCCAGCAGTAGGGCTAGCTACAACCCAGAGACCCAGTACTTC.

The CDR3: CASSPSSGGEQYF. CDR3 DNA sequence: TGTGCCAGCTCACCATCCTCAGGCGGCGAGCAGTACTTC. This chain links TRBV18 with TRBJ2-7; D remains unclear. From germline, CDR1 is KGHSH and CDR2 LQKENI. The CDR3 has 13 residues. V lost 2 bases and J 6 bases, leaving 11 bases between the germline ends.

The CDR3: CASSLQAYYSETQYF. The CDR3 coding sequence is TGTGCCAGCAGCTTGCAGGCGTACTACTCGGAGACCCAGTACTTC. The J gene is TRBJ2-5, the V gene TRBV7-9; no reliable D call. The germline gives CDR1 SEHNR, CDR2 FQNEAQ (reference sequence). The CDR3 has 15 residues. V dropped 3 bases and J dropped 5 bases, with 16 bases sitting between them.

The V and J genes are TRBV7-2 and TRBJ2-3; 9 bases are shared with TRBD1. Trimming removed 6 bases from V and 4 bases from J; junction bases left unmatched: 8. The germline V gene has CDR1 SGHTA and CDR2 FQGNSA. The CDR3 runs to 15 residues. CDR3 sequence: CASRPDRGWADTQYF. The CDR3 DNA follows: TGTGCCAGCAGACCGGACAGGGGCTGGGCAGATACGCAGTATTTT. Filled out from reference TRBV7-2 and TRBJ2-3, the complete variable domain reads GAGVSQSPSNKVTEKGKDVELRCDPISGHTALYWYRQSLGQGLEFLIYFQGNSAPDKSGLPSDRFSAERTGGSVSTLTIQRTQQEDSAVYLCASRPDRGWADTQYFGPGTRLTVL.

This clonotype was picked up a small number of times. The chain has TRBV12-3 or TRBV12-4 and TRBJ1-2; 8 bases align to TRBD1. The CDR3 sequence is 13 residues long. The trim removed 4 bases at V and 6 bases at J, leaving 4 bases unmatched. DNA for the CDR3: TGTGCCAGCAGTTGGGGGACAGGCGATGGCTACACCTTC. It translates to CASSWGTGDGYTF.

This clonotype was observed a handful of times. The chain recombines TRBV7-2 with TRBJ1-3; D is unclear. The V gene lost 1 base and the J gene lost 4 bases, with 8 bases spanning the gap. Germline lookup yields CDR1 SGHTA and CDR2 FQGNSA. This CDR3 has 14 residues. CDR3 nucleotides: TGTGCCAGCAGCTTAGGGGCACGGGGAAACACCATATATTTT. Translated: CASSLGARGNTIYF.

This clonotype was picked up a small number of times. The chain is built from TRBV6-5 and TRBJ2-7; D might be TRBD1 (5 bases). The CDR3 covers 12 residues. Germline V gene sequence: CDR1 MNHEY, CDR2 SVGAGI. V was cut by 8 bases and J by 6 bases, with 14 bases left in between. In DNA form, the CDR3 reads TGTGCCAGCGTTACCAGGGTAGGCGAGCAGTACTTC. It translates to CASVTRVGEQYF.

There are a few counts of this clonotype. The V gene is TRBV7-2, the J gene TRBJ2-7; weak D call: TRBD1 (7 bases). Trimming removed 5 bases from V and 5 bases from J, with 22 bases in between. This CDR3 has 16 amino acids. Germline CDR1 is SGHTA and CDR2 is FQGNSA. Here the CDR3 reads CASSVATGAWEDEQYF. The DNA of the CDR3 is TGTGCCAGCAGCGTCGCCACAGGGGCTTGGGAGGACGAGCAGTACTTC.

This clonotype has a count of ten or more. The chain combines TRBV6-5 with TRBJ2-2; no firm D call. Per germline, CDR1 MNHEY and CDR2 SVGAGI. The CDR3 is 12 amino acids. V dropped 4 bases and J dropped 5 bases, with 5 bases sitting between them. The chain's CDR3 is CASSWGTGELFF. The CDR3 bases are TGTGCCAGCAGTTGGGGTACCGGGGAGCTGTTTTTT.

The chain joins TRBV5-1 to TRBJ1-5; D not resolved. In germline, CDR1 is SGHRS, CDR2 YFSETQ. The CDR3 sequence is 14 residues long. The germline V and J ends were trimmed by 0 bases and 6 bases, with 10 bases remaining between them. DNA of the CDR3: TGCGCCAGCAGCTTGGGTGGCGGAGGTCAGCCCCAGCATTTT. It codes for CASSLGGGGQPQHF.

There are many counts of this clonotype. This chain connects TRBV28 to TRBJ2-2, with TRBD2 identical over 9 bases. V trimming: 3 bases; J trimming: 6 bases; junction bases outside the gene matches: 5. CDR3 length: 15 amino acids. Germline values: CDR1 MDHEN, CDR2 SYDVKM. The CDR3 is CASSLAGGEAGELFF. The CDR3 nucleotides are TGTGCCAGCAGTTTGGCGGGAGGGGAAGCCGGGGAGCTGTTTTTT.